This T cell receptor beta chain was recovered during a study of T-cell memory formation after mild COVID-19. At the level of the study: Among the donors, TCR clusters were largely specific to each donor. Study findings and constraints: The main location of contracting CD4+ clones was CM and EM, and that of contracting CD8+ clones was EMRA. A balance of CD4 and CD8 characterized clones contracting day 15 to 85, whereas later expanders leaned CD4+. Certain responding clones were present in pre-infection memory, suggesting participation of cross-reactive memory.

TCRdb reprocessed the 5' RACE reads via MiXCR and lists one record per CDR3 protein. The table includes about 200,000 distinct CDR3 sequences, around 18% detected once. Per the germline V gene, CDR1 is GTSNPN and CDR2 is SVGIG (reference sequence). Deletions cut 4 bases from V and 2 bases from J, with 15 bases between. The CDR3 has 15 amino acids. In the case of this clonotype: Its antigen is unidentified.

This chain uses TRBV30 with TRBJ2-1; D call uncertain. The source material was PBMCs or a T cell subset sorted from them (not recorded which). This TCR came from an adult woman who had mild COVID-19 (a few samples of this study predate the infection). Cell type and time point are not known. The CDR3 loop reads CAWNSDPRPYNEQFF. Here the CDR3 DNA reads TGTGCCTGGAATTCCGACCCTAGACCCTACAATGAGCAGTTCTTC.